This T cell receptor beta chain originates from a study of cytomegalovirus exposure and HLA in healthy donors. Study results and caveats: A list of about 160 TCR beta chains associated with cytomegalovirus was given. DRB1 had the most TCR associations and HLA-C the fewest, a later analysis found, with rates varying by HLA locus.

As for this clone: Its antigen is unidentified.

The PCR used 60 Vbeta and 13 Jbeta primers. TCRdb's copy holds only in-frame clones and misses some; the assay was immunoSEQ multiplex PCR. The table lists over 100,000 clones. This CDR3 spans 14 amino acids. Germline V gene sequence: CDR1 MDHEN, CDR2 SYDVKM. With 7 bases removed from V and 5 bases from J, the gap between germline ends came to 18 bases. The chain couples TRBV28 to TRBJ2-7, with D perhaps matching TRBD2 (6 bases). The sequencing input was PBMCs. The source is a woman aged 40 to 55 in good health and CMV-seropositive. CDR3 sequence reads: CASTLSVGGDEQYF. The CDR3 nucleotides are TGTGCCAGCACCCTCTCGGTGGGGGGTGACGAGCAGTACTTC.